This TCR beta chain was sequenced during a study of tumor and adjacent non-tumor tissue in lung cancer. Overall study context: The cohort had around eleven adenocarcinoma, a couple of squamous cell and 1 small cell patients. Each sample yielded approximately 4 million productive TCRbeta reads on average.

This CDR3 contains 15 residues. Three rounds of nested PCR, following a modified ARM-PCR protocol, produced the TCRbeta library. From the multiplex PCR reads, TCRdb called clonotypes with MiXCR, one entry per CDR3 protein. The repertoire holds 44,000 or so distinct CDR3 sequences, roughly three fifths seen once, with roughly 19% in the top ten. RNA was extracted from bulk tissue without any cell sorting. This non-tumor lung sample came from over 3 cm beyond the tumor edge. Notes on this clonotype: The junction departs from germline at one end; a sequencing error may be responsible.

The sample comprised distant non-tumor lung tissue. The sequence was collected from a woman aged 40 to 50 with non-small cell lung cancer. The rearrangement links TRBV12-3 or TRBV12-4 to TRBJ2-1; 8 nucleotides match TRBD1. The CDR3 region is CGSSLTETGDLEQFF. The CDR3 coding sequence is TGTGGCAGCAGCTTAACCGAGACAGGGGATTTAGAGCAGTTCTTC.